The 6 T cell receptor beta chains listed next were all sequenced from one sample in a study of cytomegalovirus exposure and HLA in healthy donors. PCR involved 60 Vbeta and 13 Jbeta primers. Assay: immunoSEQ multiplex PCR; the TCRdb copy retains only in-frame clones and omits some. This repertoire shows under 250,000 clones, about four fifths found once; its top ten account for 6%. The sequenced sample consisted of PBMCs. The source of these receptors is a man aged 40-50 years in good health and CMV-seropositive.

In DNA form, the CDR3 reads TGCAGCGTGGACAGATCCCAAGAGACCCAGTACTTC. It codes for CSVDRSQETQYF. This chain joins TRBV29-1 and TRBJ2-5, with D perhaps matching TRBD1 (6 bases). V was pared by 6 bases and J by 1 base, with 9 bases between. Germline loops: CDR1 SQVTM, CDR2 ANQGSEA. This CDR3 is 12 amino acids long.

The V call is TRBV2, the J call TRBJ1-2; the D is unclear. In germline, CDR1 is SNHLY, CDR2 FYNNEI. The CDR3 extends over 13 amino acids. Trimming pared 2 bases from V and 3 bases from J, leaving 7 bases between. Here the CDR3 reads CASSESGDYGYTF. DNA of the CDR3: TGTGCCAGCAGTGAATCCGGGGACTATGGCTACACCTTC.

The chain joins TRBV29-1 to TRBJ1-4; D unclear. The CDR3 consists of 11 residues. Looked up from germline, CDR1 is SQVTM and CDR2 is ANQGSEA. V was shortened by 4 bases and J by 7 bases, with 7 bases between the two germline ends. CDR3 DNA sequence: TGCAGCGTTGGTGACACTGAAAAACTGTTTTTT. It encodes CSVGDTEKLFF. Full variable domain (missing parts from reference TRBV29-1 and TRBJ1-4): SAVISQKPSRDICQRGTSLTIQCQVDSQVTMMFWYRQQPGQSLTLIATANQGSEATYESGFVIDKFPISRPNLTFSTLTVSNMSPEDSSIYLCSVGDTEKLFFGSGTQLSVL.

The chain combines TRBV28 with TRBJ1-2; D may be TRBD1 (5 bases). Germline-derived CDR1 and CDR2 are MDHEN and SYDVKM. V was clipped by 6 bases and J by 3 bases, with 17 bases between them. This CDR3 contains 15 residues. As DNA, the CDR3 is TGTGCCAGCAGCTTCCGGGCCTGGGGGGACTATGGCTACACCTTC. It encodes CASSFRAWGDYGYTF.

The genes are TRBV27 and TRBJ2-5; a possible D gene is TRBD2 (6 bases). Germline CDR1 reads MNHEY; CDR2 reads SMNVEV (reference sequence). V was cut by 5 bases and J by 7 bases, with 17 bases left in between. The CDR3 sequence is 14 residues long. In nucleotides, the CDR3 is TGTGCCAGCAGTCTAATTTCGGACTATCGGACCCAGTACTTC. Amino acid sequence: CASSLISDYRTQYF.

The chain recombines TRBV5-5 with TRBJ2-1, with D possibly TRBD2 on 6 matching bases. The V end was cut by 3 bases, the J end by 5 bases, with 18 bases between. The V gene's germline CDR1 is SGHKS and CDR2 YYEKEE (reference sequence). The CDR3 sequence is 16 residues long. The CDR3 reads CASSSVFRGTHNEQFF. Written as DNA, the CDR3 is TGTGCCAGCAGCTCCGTATTTCGCGGGACCCACAATGAGCAGTTCTTC.